This T cell receptor beta chain emerged from a study of blood T cell repertoires in COVID-19. The overall study: Acute and convalescent COVID-19 samples came from the United States, Italy and Spain. Sources were T cells, B-cell-depleted T cells, or PBMCs; the material itself was cDNA or gDNA.

In germline, CDR1 is GTSNPN, CDR2 SVGIG (reference sequence). CDR3 length: 13 residues. Trimming left V 0 bases short and J 5 bases short, with 8 bases between. In its sample, this clone was seen many times. How the authors handled the data: For nucleated cells, counts were estimated from reference gene primer amplification. Assay used: immunoSEQ multiplex PCR; TCRdb lists only in-frame clones, some missing. V and J calls and clone size are given by that table; D and trimming were obtained from the DNA. The sample lists about 110,000 clones; around 82% were seen once. The source is a woman aged 50 to 60 with acute or convalescent COVID-19. The chain uses TRBV30 and TRBJ1-3; D gene unclear. Sequences were obtained from peripheral blood. The CDR3 DNA sequence: TGTGCCTGGAGTGTAAATAGTAGAAACACCATATATTTT. It is translated as CAWSVNSRNTIYF.